The source of this T cell receptor beta chain is a study of T cells in lung cancer brain metastases (dated by TCRdb to between 2017 and 2018). In the study overall: About 85% of the 20 patients had a history of tobacco use, with a median of about 38 pack-years. Eighteen of the 20 patients received no interval therapy between primary and metastasis resection. The median interval between acquisition of the primary specimen and acquisition of the brain metastasis specimen was 300 to 350 days. TCR beta CDR3 repertoires were compared between fully resected primary non-small cell lung cancers and paired brain metastases. The cohort comprised some 20 patients contributing 40 or so specimens, one primary lung lesion and one brain metastasis each. The median age of the patients at first diagnosis was over 55 years, and the group included 8 or 9 males and some 11 females. An average DNA integrity number of approximately 4 was found in both primary and metastatic specimens, and no significant difference was detected between sites.

Study-level results and caveats: Brain metastases had significantly fewer unique productive clones than paired primaries (median approximately 1,500 versus 4,500). DNA fragmentation in the FFPE samples may have prevented recovery of the complete infiltrating T cell repertoire. Most clones were specific to a single lesion, and paired lesions overlapped only to a limited degree (mean Morisita index 0.23). A significantly larger repertoire fraction was made up by the ten most abundant clones in brain metastases than in primaries, which was suggestive of clonal expansion. It was not possible to control for the effects of preoperative corticosteroids on T cell infiltration in brain metastases.

The CDR3 holds 12 amino acids from the cysteine to the phenylalanine. Only the CDR3 DNA is retained, 36 bases long and in frame from the first base. Cut back by 6 bases and 7 bases, the V and J ends lie 9 bases apart. CDR1 and CDR2 were assigned from the germline V gene as SNHLY and FYNNEI. This clone was observed a single time. What antigen it recognizes has not been identified. No base quality information exists; no much larger clone differs at one position. Each sample received roughly 2 to 5.5 ug of genomic DNA as input, and the DNA input was kept equal within each pair of samples. TCR beta libraries were constructed in two PCR steps with the immunoSEQ hsTCRbeta Kit, which uses multiplexed V and J gene primers. Pooled libraries with positive and negative controls were sequenced on an Illumina MiSeq using a 100-cycle paired-end protocol. The original methods were these. The immunoSEQ vendor processed the raw data into normalized, annotated TCR beta repertoire reports. Richness was defined as unique clones by nucleotide sequence, and total richness was extrapolated with the iChao1 and Efron-Thisted estimators. Pielou's evenness, Simpson's index, top-ten clone proportional abundance, and Morisita overlap index were used to characterize and compare paired lesions. TCRdb took this table from immuneACCESS and kept in-frame rearrangements with V and J called. Such tables lack part of the clones; where checked against another copy, unresolved V genes explain under half of the gap, and the rest is unexplained. V and J calls and clone size are as listed in that table; D and trimming were resolved from the DNA. This sample holds fewer than 7,000 clones; approximately 90% were observed only once. About 4% of the sample is in the top ten clones.

Patients underwent resection for synchronous oligometastatic disease or delayed recurrence of a solitary brain metastasis. Patients with a history of multiple malignancies were excluded so that cancers other than NSCLC would not be included. Using marked H&E slides as a guide, tumor areas were macrodissected from 5 or 6 unstained approximately 9.6 um sections that had been deparaffinized. All specimens were formalin-fixed and paraffin-embedded (FFPE). Genomic DNA was extracted using the AllPrep DNA/RNA FFPE Kit. The sequence links TRBV2 to TRBJ1-4, with TRBD1 tentatively as D gene (6 bases match). Sequencing was performed on tumor tissue from the primary lung tumor. The label giving this sample's cell subset or site can be read as: primary lung cancer lesion. The TCR was taken from a man in his 70s with non-small cell lung cancer. The CDR3 is CASRKDSEKLFF. The nucleotides are TGTGCCAGCAGGAAGGACAGTGAAAAACTGTTTTTT. When the CDR3 is completed using the reference TRBV2 and TRBJ1-4 genes on either side, the full variable domain is EPEVTQTPSHQVTQMGQEVILRCVPISNHLYFYWYRQILGQKVEFLVSFYNNEISEKSEIFDDQFSVERPDGSNFTLKIRSTKLEDSAMYFCASRKDSEKLFFGSGTQLSVL.